The 23 T cell receptor beta chains given below trace back to one sample, sequenced in a study of T cell repertoires in cytomegalovirus infection. In TCRdb, the reads were re-called with MiXCR into one record per CDR3 protein. The profile shows about 190,000 distinct CDR3 sequences, about 28% of them singletons. The sample comprised PBMCs. These receptors were taken from a human donor in good health (CMV status not recorded). Some clones in this sample may be carry-over from other donors' samples.

The chain combines TRBV6-2 or TRBV6-3 with TRBJ2-5, with TRBD2 matching 9 bases. The V segment lost 6 bases and the J segment 7 bases; nucleotides outside the gene matches: 9. The CDR3 totals 14 residues. Germline assignment: CDR1 MNHEY and CDR2 SVGEGT. Here the CDR3 reads CASRLAGPGGTQYF. DNA of the CDR3: TGTGCCAGCAGGCTAGCGGGGCCCGGAGGGACCCAGTACTTC.

A remark on this clonotype: A read error may be the cause here, since a much bigger clone is one base away. The gene calls are TRBV5-1 and TRBJ1-1; no firm D call. The CDR3 totals 13 residues. CDR1 and CDR2 (germline): SGHRS, YFSETQ. In DNA, the CDR3 is TGCGCCAGCAGCCAACAGATGAACACTGATGCTTTCTTT. It codes for CASSQQMNTDAFF. Complete variable domain (other parts from reference TRBV5-1 and TRBJ1-1): KAGVTQTPRYLIKTRGQQVTLSCSPISGHRSVSWYQQTPGQGLQFLFEYFSETQRNKGNFPGRFSGRQFSNSRSEMNVSTLELGDSALYLCASSQQMNTDAFFGQGTRLTVV.

In its sample, this clonotype was seen many times. The V and J genes are TRBV7-2 and TRBJ2-3, with 8 bases matching TRBD1. Germline CDR1 reads SGHTA; CDR2 reads FQGNSA. The CDR3 covers 14 residues. J gave up 2 bases and V 5 bases, and 3 bases lay outside the gene matches. In DNA form, the CDR3 reads TGTGCCAGCAGCCGGGACAGGATCACAGATACGCAGTATTTT. Translating gives CASSRDRITDTQYF.

This clonotype appeared a few times. The rearrangement uses TRBV7-9 and TRBJ2-7; no clear D. This CDR3 region has 13 residues. Germline V gene data show CDR1 as SEHNR and CDR2 as FQNEAQ (reference sequence). With 5 bases removed from V and 0 bases from J, the gap between germline ends came to 8 bases. The CDR3 protein is CASSTKSSYEQYF. The CDR3 DNA follows: TGTGCCAGCAGCACCAAGAGCTCCTACGAGCAGTACTTC.

The V call is TRBV20-1, the J call TRBJ1-1; D remains unclear. Germline CDR1 and CDR2: DFQATT and SNEGSKA (reference sequence). With 5 bases removed from V and 6 bases from J, the gap between germline ends came to 16 bases. The CDR3 runs to 13 residues. CDR3 nucleotide sequence: TGCAGTGCTCCTCATGCAGGAGGATCTGAAGCTTTCTTT. Its translation: CSAPHAGGSEAFF.

The chain combines TRBV7-9 with TRBJ1-1; D possibly corresponds to TRBD1 (6 bases). V was trimmed by 4 bases and J by 0 bases, leaving 15 bases between them. CDR1 SEHNR and CDR2 FQNEAQ come from the germline V gene (reference sequence). The CDR3 contains 16 residues. CDR3 sequence: CASSSIRDILNTEAFF. CDR3 sequence (DNA): TGTGCCAGCAGCTCGATCCGGGACATCCTGAACACTGAAGCTTTCTTT.

The chain has TRBV6-1 and TRBJ2-1; D possibly corresponds to TRBD2 (7 bases). Germline loops: CDR1 MNHNS, CDR2 SASEGT. The CDR3 totals 16 residues. Trimming removed 5 bases at V and 2 bases at J, with 16 bases between. This CDR3 is CASSREAGAPYNEQFF. The CDR3 coding sequence is TGTGCCAGCAGTCGTGAGGCGGGGGCCCCCTACAATGAGCAGTTCTTC.

The J gene is TRBJ2-1, the V gene TRBV27, with D possibly being TRBD2 (7 bases). Germline V CDR1 and CDR2: MNHEY, SMNVEV (reference sequence). The CDR3 has 15 residues. Trimming took 3 bases from V and 8 from J, leaving 17 bases between them. Written as DNA, the CDR3 is TGTGCCAGCAGTTTGTGGGGGGGGCCGGGCGATGAGCAGTTCTTC. It encodes CASSLWGGPGDEQFF.

This clonotype has only a few counts. The V and J genes are TRBV4-1 and TRBJ1-2, with D maybe TRBD1 (6 bases). With 4 bases removed from V and 4 bases from J, the gap between germline ends came to 16 bases. CDR3 length equals 15 residues. Germline loops: CDR1 MGHRA, CDR2 YSYEKL. CDR3 in amino acids: CASSRAGGSSYGYTF. The CDR3 bases are TGCGCCAGCAGCCGCGCTGGGGGCTCCAGCTATGGCTACACCTTC.

This chain uses TRBV7-6 with TRBJ2-5, with TRBD2 identical over 9 bases. Germline assignment: CDR1 SGHVS and CDR2 FNYEAQ. The CDR3 has 16 residues. V dropped 2 bases and J dropped 2; count of bases not matched to a gene: 6. This chain's CDR3 is CASSLMAGGIQETQYF. The DNA of the CDR3 is TGTGCCAGCAGCTTAATGGCGGGGGGGATACAAGAGACCCAGTACTTC.

There are many counts of this clonotype. The chain links TRBV7-3 to TRBJ2-2; D ambiguous. The germline V gene has CDR1 SGHTA and CDR2 FQGTGA. The V end lost 2 bases, the J end lost 1 base, and 8 bases lay between the germline ends. CDR3 length equals 15 residues. The CDR3: CASSLDGKNTGELFF. The DNA for the CDR3 is TGTGCCAGCAGCTTAGACGGCAAGAACACCGGGGAGCTGTTTTTT.

The chain joins TRBV12-3 or TRBV12-4 to TRBJ1-1, with 9 bases identical to TRBD1. V shed 5 bases and J 10 bases; nucleotides not matched to a gene: 8. This CDR3 is 13 amino acids long. The CDR3 sequence: CASSGQGFGGAFF. In DNA, the CDR3 is TGTGCCAGCAGTGGACAGGGGTTCGGGGGAGCTTTCTTT.

This clonotype was counted between two and nine times. The rearrangement links TRBV28 to TRBJ2-5; 14 bases fit TRBD2. This CDR3 has 18 residues. Trimming took 4 bases from V and 4 from J; bases not matched to a gene: 11. In germline, CDR1 is MDHEN, CDR2 SYDVKM. The CDR3, as DNA: TGTGCCAGCAGTTCCTCCGGGACTAGCGGGGGCAGAGGAGAGACCCAGTACTTC. It encodes CASSSSGTSGGRGETQYF. Drawing the rest from reference TRBV28 and TRBJ2-5, the complete variable domain is DVKVTQSSRYLVKRTGEKVFLECVQDMDHENMFWYRQDPGLGLRLIYFSYDVKMKEKGDIPEGYSVSREKKERFSLILESASTNQTSMYLCASSSSGTSGGRGETQYFGPGTRLLVL.

The chain combines TRBV6-5 with TRBJ1-1; a weak D match, TRBD1 (6 bases). The CDR3 is 14 residues long. Trimming pared 2 bases from V and 4 bases from J, leaving 11 bases between. Germline V gene data show CDR1 as MNHEY and CDR2 as SVGAGI. As DNA, the CDR3 is TGTGCCAGCAGTTACAGGGGGGGGGGCACTGAAGCTTTCTTT. This sequence encodes CASSYRGGGTEAFF.

This clonotype was observed a single time. This chain joins TRBV6-2 or TRBV6-3 and TRBJ2-7, with unresolved D. Germline lookup yields CDR1 MNHEY and CDR2 SVGEGT. Trimming stripped 6 bases from V and 3 bases from J, with 12 bases between. There are 13 residues in the CDR3. DNA for the CDR3: TGTGCCAGCAGCCCCGGACGGATCTACGAGCAGTACTTC. Protein: CASSPGRIYEQYF.

The chain recombines TRBV6-5 with TRBJ2-5; D is ambiguous. The CDR3 is 14 residues long. The germline V gene has CDR1 MNHEY and CDR2 SVGAGI. V was pared by 4 bases and J by 1 base, with 10 bases between. This chain's CDR3 is CASSLRSVQETQYF. The CDR3 DNA follows: TGTGCCAGCAGTTTAAGGTCCGTCCAAGAGACCCAGTACTTC.

This clonotype has at least ten counts. V usage is TRBV7-2 and J usage is TRBJ1-2; maybe TRBD1 (6 bases). Trimming took off 6 bases at V and 8 bases at J, with 16 bases between the two ends. CDR1 SGHTA and CDR2 FQGNSA come from the germline V gene. The CDR3 is made up of 13 amino acids. The CDR3 loop reads CASRLNTGTGYTF. CDR3 nucleotides: TGTGCCAGCAGACTCAATACAGGGACGGGCTACACCTTC.

The V gene is TRBV23-1, the J gene TRBJ2-7; TRBD1 matches 8 bases. TRBV23-1 has ORF status, its function being uncertain. This CDR3 spans 16 amino acids. V dropped 4 bases and J dropped 0; count of bases not matched to a gene: 8. CDR3 loop: CASSLPLQGASYEQYF. The CDR3 nucleotides read TGCGCCAGCAGTCTTCCTCTTCAGGGGGCCTCCTACGAGCAGTACTTC.

This clonotype was detected once. The chain combines TRBV5-4 with TRBJ1-1, with D unresolved. V was shortened by 3 bases and J by 1 base, with 13 bases between the two germline ends. The CDR3 has 15 amino acids. The V gene's germline CDR1 is SGHNT and CDR2 YYREEE (reference sequence). CDR3 nucleotides: TGTGCCAGCAGCTCCCCAATCCGGGGGAACACTGAAGCTTTCTTT. It encodes CASSSPIRGNTEAFF.

The J gene is TRBJ1-5, the V gene TRBV6-5; 10 bases match TRBD1. Trimming removed 6 bases from V and 7 bases from J; junction bases left unmatched: 12. This CDR3 comprises 16 residues. CDR1 is MNHEY, CDR2 SVGAGI, per germline. This chain's CDR3 is CASSPSKTGGGQPQHF. The CDR3 nucleotides are TGTGCCAGCAGCCCGAGCAAGACAGGGGGCGGACAGCCCCAGCATTTT.

CDR3 sequence reads: CSARVGTGPSYEQYF. CDR3 coding DNA: TGCAGTGCTAGAGTGGGGACAGGACCTTCCTACGAGCAGTACTTC. This chain connects TRBV20-1 to TRBJ2-7, with TRBD1 matching over 8 bases. Germline trimming cut 1 base from V and 1 base from J; bases unmatched to any gene: 6. Germline CDR1 reads DFQATT; CDR2 reads SNEGSKA (reference sequence). This CDR3 has 15 residues.

This clonotype was recorded a few times. The gene calls are TRBV6-2 or TRBV6-3 and TRBJ1-1; 7 bases line up with TRBD1. Germline V lookup: CDR1 MNHEY, CDR2 SVGEGT. The CDR3 has 14 amino acids. V shed 4 bases, J shed 11 bases, and the junction held 13 bases outside the gene matches. The CDR3 reads CASSLEGASLRAFF. The CDR3 coding sequence is TGTGCCAGCAGTTTAGAGGGGGCCTCACTGCGGGCTTTCTTT.

This clonotype came up many times. V is TRBV7-6 and J is TRBJ2-7, with 8 bases matching TRBD1. CDR1 and CDR2 from the germline V gene are SGHVS and FNYEAQ. V gave up 2 bases and J gave up 4 bases; unmatched junction bases: 7. This CDR3 region has 15 residues. The CDR3 nucleotides are TGTGCCAGCAGCTTATTTACAGGGGGTGAATACGAGCAGTACTTC. Translation gives CASSLFTGGEYEQYF.